This T cell receptor beta chain stems from a study of shared clonotypes between healthy human individuals. Study donors comprised healthy, HIV-negative adults devoid of recent acute infection or vaccination. Investigators divided CD4+ cells into CD45RA+ naive and CD45RA-negative memory subsets. Overall study findings and caveats: Non-shared clonotypes were found to have lower generation probabilities than the clonotypes that were shared by all four of the sorted-subset donors.

The CDR3 is made up of 19 amino acids. Concerning this clone itself: Its matching antigen is unknown.

Profiled with immunoSEQ multiplex PCR; TCRdb holds only in-frame clones, not every one. The sample has roughly 760,000 clones, approximately 74% seen once; the top ten hold over 1.5%. The receptor comes from a woman aged 30 to 39 in good health. V gene TRBV21-1 combines with J gene TRBJ1-1. TRBV21-1 is a pseudogene. The specimen sequenced was memory CD4+ T cells sorted from blood. Subset given: CD45RA-negative fraction. This chain's CDR3 is CASSKAPSGVSTHGTEAFF. The CDR3 nucleotides are TGTGCCAGCAGCAAAGCTCCCTCGGGGGTATCCACTCATGGCACTGAAGCTTTCTTT.